These 8 T cell receptor beta chains originate from one sample sequenced in a study of shared clonotypes between healthy human individuals (dated by TCRdb to 2018 to 2020). Libraries were constructed by the immunoSEQ multiplex PCR assay. Held by TCRdb, this immuneACCESS table contains in-frame sequences only and omits some clones. Under half of the omission traces to an unresolved V gene where checked; the cause of the rest is unknown. The sample contains approximately 2.5 million clones, 80% to 95% of them found a single time. The ten largest clones add up to 0.36% of the sample. The sample taken for sequencing was naive CD4+ T cells from PBMCs. Per the publication, the cell subset or site label means: CD45RA+ positively selected. These receptor sequences come from a man between 18 and 35 years old in good health. Some clones in this sample may be carry-over from other donors' samples.

The chain uses TRBV7-2 and TRBJ1-4; 7 nucleotides agree with TRBD1. Germline CDR1 and CDR2: SGHTA and FQGNSA. This CDR3 region has 16 residues. V trimming: 5 bases; J trimming: 0 bases; junction bases outside the gene matches: 6. The CDR3 DNA reads as TGTGCCAGCAGCCGCGCCGGACAGGCAACTAATGAAAAACTGTTTTTT. It yields the protein CASSRAGQATNEKLFF. The full variable domain, its missing parts supplied by reference TRBV7-2 and TRBJ1-4, is GAGVSQSPSNKVTEKGKDVELRCDPISGHTALYWYRQSLGQGLEFLIYFQGNSAPDKSGLPSDRFSAERTGGSVSTLTIQRTQQEDSAVYLCASSRAGQATNEKLFFGSGTQLSVL.

The CDR3 nucleotides read TGCGCCAGCAGCTTGGTAGAGGGACAGGGCAGCAATGAGCAGTTCTTC. Translation gives CASSLVEGQGSNEQFF. This chain joins TRBV5-1 and TRBJ2-1; 9 nucleotides line up with TRBD1. The V gene end was trimmed by 0 bases and the J gene end by 6 bases; junction bases not matched to a gene: 7. CDR1 is SGHRS and CDR2 is YFSETQ in the germline V gene. The CDR3 is 16 residues long.

The gene calls are TRBV2 and TRBJ1-5; D remains ambiguous. Germline V lookup: CDR1 SNHLY, CDR2 FYNNEI. Trimming took off 4 bases at V and 4 bases at J, with 11 bases between the two ends. The CDR3 extends over 14 amino acids. This CDR3 reads CASSASLGNQPQHF. CDR3 in DNA: TGTGCCAGCAGTGCCAGTTTGGGGAATCAGCCCCAGCATTTT.

The chain joins TRBV21-1 to TRBJ1-2. TRBV21-1 is a documented pseudogene. The CDR3 loop spans 16 amino acids. The CDR3: CASSKVIRGPNYGYTF. CDR3 DNA sequence: TGTGCCAGCAGCAAAGTAATTCGGGGCCCGAACTATGGCTACACCTTC.

The chain links TRBV27 to TRBJ2-2; 13 bases agree with TRBD2. The germline gives CDR1 MNHEY, CDR2 SMNVEV (reference sequence). The CDR3 consists of 16 residues. V gave up 5 bases and J gave up 6 bases; unmatched junction bases: 6. The CDR3 here is CASSPILAGGPGELFF. The CDR3 region has the DNA TGTGCCAGCAGTCCAATACTAGCGGGAGGGCCCGGGGAGCTGTTTTTT.

This chain connects TRBV5-1 to TRBJ1-4; 9 nucleotides agree with TRBD1. Germline V gene lookup returns CDR1 SGHRS and CDR2 YFSETQ. The CDR3 runs to 16 residues. With 1 base clipped from V and 6 bases from J, the junction kept 7 bases outside the gene matches. CDR3 sequence reads: CASSLTGQGNYEKLFF. The CDR3 nucleotides read TGCGCCAGCAGCTTGACCGGACAGGGGAATTATGAAAAACTGTTTTTT. Full variable domain (rest looked up from reference TRBV5-1 and TRBJ1-4): KAGVTQTPRYLIKTRGQQVTLSCSPISGHRSVSWYQQTPGQGLQFLFEYFSETQRNKGNFPGRFSGRQFSNSRSEMNVSTLELGDSALYLCASSLTGQGNYEKLFFGSGTQLSVL.

The DNA of the CDR3 is TGCGCCAGCAGCGCAGACGGACAGGGTTACAATGAGCAGTTCTTC. Translated, it gives CASSADGQGYNEQFF. The chain is built from TRBV5-1 and TRBJ2-1, with 8 bases matching TRBD1. V lost 4 bases to trimming and J lost 4 bases; unmatched junction nucleotides: 7. CDR1 is SGHRS and CDR2 is YFSETQ in the germline V gene. The CDR3 is made up of 15 amino acids.

The rearrangement uses TRBV5-4 and TRBJ2-7; D tentatively fits TRBD1 or TRBD2 (5 bases each). V was clipped by 3 bases and J by 0 bases, with 13 bases between them. This CDR3 has 15 amino acids. Germline V gene data show CDR1 as SGHNT and CDR2 as YYREEE (reference sequence). The CDR3 here is CASSSPGQVSYEQYF. CDR3 DNA sequence: TGTGCCAGCAGCTCACCGGGGCAGGTCTCCTACGAGCAGTACTTC.